This paragraph reports one T cell receptor beta chain. The antigen remains unidentified. Sequenced by immunoSEQ multiplex PCR; TCRdb stores in-frame clones only, minus some. The sample holds about 29,000 clones, approximately 90% seen once. The data were taken from a study of chemoradiotherapy in HPV16-positive cancers. Study-wide background: Functional T-cell assays on a couple of HPV16-positive patients' cells defined candidate HPV-specific clones and common TCR motifs. Notes on the study in general: Candidate HPV-specific clones and E7-related TCR motifs grew in tumor during treatment. In HPV16-positive patients, HPV-responsive T-cell expansion tracked better recurrence-free survival.

Samples were taken several times over chemoradiotherapy. This clonotype originated in a human donor with HPV-associated anogenital cancer. The sequencing used blood, collected from a patient who underwent chemoradiotherapy.

CDR3 in amino acids: CASSQRAFKENNEQFF. The CDR3 nucleotides are TGTGCCAGCAGCCAAAGAGCCTTCAAGGAAAACAATGAGCAGTTCTTC. This sequence joins TRBV14 and TRBJ2-1; no clear D gene. V lost 2 bases and J lost 5, with 16 bases in between. There are 16 residues in the CDR3. Germline assignment: CDR1 SGHDN and CDR2 FVKESK.